The rows below give T cell receptor beta chains drawn from one sample of a study of spatial heterogeneity in lung cancer. TCRdb reanalysed the 5' RACE reads using MiXCR and keeps one entry per CDR3 protein. The table includes 40,000 to 45,000 distinct CDR3 sequences, approximately 6.8% detected once. The sequences come from PBMCs, collected at surgery. The receptors derive from a female donor with early-stage non-small cell lung cancer. CDR3s leave out the opening cysteine and the closing phenylalanine or tryptophan. Fields, in order: CDR3 protein, V gene, clone size, J gene. Clone size is not always given. Where it is, it says once, few, many or a class for expanded clones.

CDR3 protein: SAPRGTSGANEQY
V gene: TRBV20-1
clone size: many
J gene: TRBJ2-7

CDR3 protein: ASSNGTRTNYGYT
V gene: TRBV21-1
clone size: many
J gene: TRBJ1-2

CDR3 protein: ASSGTRNTQY
V gene: TRBV2
clone size: many
J gene: TRBJ2-3

CDR3 protein: ASSPTGPTDTQY
V gene: TRBV4-3
clone size: -
J gene: TRBJ2-3

CDR3 protein: RALTDTQY
V gene: TRBV29-1
clone size: -
J gene: TRBJ2-3

CDR3 protein: AWKLGGGKDTQY
V gene: TRBV30
clone size: many
J gene: TRBJ2-3

CDR3 protein: ATSRDAQPLRVRGYT
V gene: TRBV15
clone size: many
J gene: TRBJ1-2

CDR3 protein: ASRLTGVSNSPLH
V gene: TRBV27
clone size: many
J gene: TRBJ1-6

CDR3 protein: ASSEGVLSYEQY
V gene: TRBV2
clone size: many
J gene: TRBJ2-7

CDR3 protein: ASSLVGTSKETQY
V gene: TRBV7-2
clone size: many
J gene: TRBJ2-5

CDR3 protein: SVESQGRDTEAF
V gene: TRBV29-1
clone size: many
J gene: TRBJ1-1

CDR3 protein: ASSQDRYEQY
V gene: TRBV7-2
clone size: few
J gene: TRBJ2-7

CDR3 protein: ASSLAGKGGYT
V gene: TRBV27
clone size: many
J gene: TRBJ1-2

CDR3 protein: TSSLYSGGITDTQY
V gene: TRBV12-3/TRBV12-4
clone size: many
J gene: TRBJ2-3

CDR3 protein: ASSSRSVTDTQY
V gene: TRBV9
clone size: many
J gene: TRBJ2-3

CDR3 protein: SVALGQNTEAF
V gene: TRBV29-1
clone size: few
J gene: TRBJ1-1

CDR3 protein: ASSGQGSRDTQY
V gene: TRBV5-4
clone size: -
J gene: TRBJ2-3

CDR3 protein: ASRISSGNTIY
V gene: TRBV2
clone size: few
J gene: TRBJ1-3

CDR3 protein: ASTRTVGAYEQY
V gene: TRBV6-5
clone size: -
J gene: TRBJ2-7

CDR3 protein: ASSLTYNSPLH
V gene: TRBV7-9
clone size: many
J gene: TRBJ1-6

CDR3 protein: ASSLAIWRGGPGSTDTQY
V gene: TRBV7-8
clone size: -
J gene: TRBJ2-3

CDR3 protein: ASSLNARRDTQY
V gene: TRBV19
clone size: -
J gene: TRBJ2-3

CDR3 protein: ASSRGRGNQPQH
V gene: TRBV5-8
clone size: many
J gene: TRBJ1-5

CDR3 protein: ASSLREGVREAF
V gene: TRBV4-1
clone size: many
J gene: TRBJ1-1

CDR3 protein: SVGRQGRMRNTEAF
V gene: TRBV20-1
clone size: many
J gene: TRBJ1-1

CDR3 protein: ASSESIGLTLAGELF
V gene: TRBV10-2
clone size: many
J gene: TRBJ2-2

CDR3 protein: ASSQRQGTRNEQF
V gene: TRBV7-2
clone size: many
J gene: TRBJ2-1

CDR3 protein: ASSSDRVYGYT
V gene: TRBV7-6
clone size: -
J gene: TRBJ1-2

CDR3 protein: ASSPGQGDGNTIY
V gene: TRBV4-1
clone size: -
J gene: TRBJ1-3

CDR3 protein: ASSREGGATDTQY
V gene: TRBV3-1
clone size: many
J gene: TRBJ2-3

CDR3 protein: ASSLSSSNYGYT
V gene: TRBV7-9
clone size: many
J gene: TRBJ1-2

CDR3 protein: ASSRTAQGREQY
V gene: TRBV3-1
clone size: -
J gene: TRBJ2-7

CDR3 protein: ASSVGGYPYGYT
V gene: TRBV27
clone size: many
J gene: TRBJ1-2

CDR3 protein: ASSRLAGPMTYEQY
V gene: TRBV5-1
clone size: few
J gene: TRBJ2-7

CDR3 protein: AISGSGGEAF
V gene: TRBV10-3
clone size: few
J gene: TRBJ1-1

CDR3 protein: ASSDFIAADTQY
V gene: TRBV2
clone size: few
J gene: TRBJ2-3

CDR3 protein: ASRGLSHEQY
V gene: TRBV7-8
clone size: many
J gene: TRBJ2-7

CDR3 protein: ASSPWRQGTTQY
V gene: TRBV14
clone size: many
J gene: TRBJ2-3

CDR3 protein: ASSSPSAWNTEAF
V gene: TRBV7-9
clone size: few
J gene: TRBJ1-1

CDR3 protein: ASSLAPLAIPKETQY
V gene: TRBV7-2
clone size: many
J gene: TRBJ2-5

CDR3 protein: ASSNLAGGQFNEQF
V gene: TRBV5-1
clone size: -
J gene: TRBJ2-1

CDR3 protein: ASSQESSADTGELF
V gene: TRBV3-1
clone size: -
J gene: TRBJ2-2